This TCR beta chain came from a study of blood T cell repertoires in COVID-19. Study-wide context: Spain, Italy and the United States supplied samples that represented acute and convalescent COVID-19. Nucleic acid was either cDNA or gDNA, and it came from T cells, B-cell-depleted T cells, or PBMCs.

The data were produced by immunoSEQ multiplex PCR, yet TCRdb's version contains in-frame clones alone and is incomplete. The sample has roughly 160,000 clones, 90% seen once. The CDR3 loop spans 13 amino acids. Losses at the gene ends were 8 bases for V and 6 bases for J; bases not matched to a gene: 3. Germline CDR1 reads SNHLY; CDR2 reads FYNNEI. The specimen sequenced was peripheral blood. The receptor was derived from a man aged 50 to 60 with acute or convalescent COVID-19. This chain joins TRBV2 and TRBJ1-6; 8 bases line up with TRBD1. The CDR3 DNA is TGTGCCAGCGGGGACAGGCGTAATTCACCCCTCCACTTT. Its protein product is CASGDRRNSPLHF.